This T cell receptor beta chain was found in a study of lymphopenia after photon versus proton radiotherapy. The germline gives CDR1 SQVTM, CDR2 ANQGSEA. The CDR3 length is 11 residues. V was trimmed by 8 bases and J by 1 base, leaving 8 bases between them. Some clones are missing from TCRdb's copy, which holds only in-frame ones; the method was immunoSEQ multiplex PCR. In the table there are around 70,000 clones, approximately 91% of which are singletons. This chain joins TRBV29-1 and TRBJ1-1; the D is unclear. This clonotype was sampled from a woman aged 65 to 85 with pancreatic cancer. Here the sequenced sample was peripheral blood, taken from a patient treated with photon-based radiotherapy. CDR3 amino acids: CSTYGNTEAFF. The CDR3 coding sequence is TGCAGCACATACGGGAACACTGAAGCTTTCTTT.